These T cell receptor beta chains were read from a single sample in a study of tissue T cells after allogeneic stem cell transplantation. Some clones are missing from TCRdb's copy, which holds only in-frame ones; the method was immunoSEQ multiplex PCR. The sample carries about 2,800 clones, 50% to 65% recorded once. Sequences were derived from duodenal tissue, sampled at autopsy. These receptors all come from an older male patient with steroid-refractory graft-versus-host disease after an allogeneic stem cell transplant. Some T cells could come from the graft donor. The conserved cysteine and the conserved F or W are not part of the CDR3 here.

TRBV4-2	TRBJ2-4	ASSQRGNENIQY
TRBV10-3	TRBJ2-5	AISFGKETQY
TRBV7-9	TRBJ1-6	ASSPMAGRNSPLH
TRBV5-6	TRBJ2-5	ASRVGAGGGETQY
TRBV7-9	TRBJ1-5	ASSSIREAKQPQH
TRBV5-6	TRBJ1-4	ASSLRWEKLF
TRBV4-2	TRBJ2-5	ASSQTAGPGETQY
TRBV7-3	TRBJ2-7	ASSLPYEQY
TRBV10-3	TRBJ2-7	AISQGYEQY
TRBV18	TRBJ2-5	ASSPPNEYQETQY
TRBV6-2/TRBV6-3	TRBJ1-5	ASSYTWSNQPQH
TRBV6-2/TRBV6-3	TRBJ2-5	ASSRGATETQY
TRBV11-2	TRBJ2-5	ASSLDPKETQY
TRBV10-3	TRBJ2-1	AISDYVNRNEQF
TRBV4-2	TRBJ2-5	ASSSLSGGQETQY
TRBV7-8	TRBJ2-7	ATKDTAYEQY
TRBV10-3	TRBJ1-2	AISRDRVSYGYT
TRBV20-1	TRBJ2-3	SAVRTDTQY
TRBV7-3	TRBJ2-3	ASSLGGGLAGTPSDTQY
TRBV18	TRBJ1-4	ASSPPVYSEAKLF
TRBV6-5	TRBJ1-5	ASSYSKSQPQH
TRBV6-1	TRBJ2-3	ASSEGDSYGTDTQY
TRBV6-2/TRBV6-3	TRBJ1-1	ASSLGTGNTEAF
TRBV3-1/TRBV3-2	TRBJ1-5	ASSQGNQPQH
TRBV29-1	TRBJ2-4	SVEKGEAKNIQY
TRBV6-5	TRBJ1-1	ASSYWGGTEAF
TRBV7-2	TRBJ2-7	ASSRFYEQY
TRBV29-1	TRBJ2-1	SAALLRDRGYNEQF
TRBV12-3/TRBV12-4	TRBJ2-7	ASSSGGYEQY
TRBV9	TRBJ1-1	ASDRGVNMNTEAF
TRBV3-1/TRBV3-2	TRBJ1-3	ASSPGARGNTIY
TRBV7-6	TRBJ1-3	ASSLNPSGNTIY
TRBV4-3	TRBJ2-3	ASSQVGGADTQY
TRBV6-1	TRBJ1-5	ASSEPYSNQPQH
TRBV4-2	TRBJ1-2	ASSLSKGSHGYT
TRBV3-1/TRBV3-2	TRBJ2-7	ASSQDRQIYEQY
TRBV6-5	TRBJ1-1	ASRDRGRHTEAF
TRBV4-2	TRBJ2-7	ASSQEGGRSEEQY